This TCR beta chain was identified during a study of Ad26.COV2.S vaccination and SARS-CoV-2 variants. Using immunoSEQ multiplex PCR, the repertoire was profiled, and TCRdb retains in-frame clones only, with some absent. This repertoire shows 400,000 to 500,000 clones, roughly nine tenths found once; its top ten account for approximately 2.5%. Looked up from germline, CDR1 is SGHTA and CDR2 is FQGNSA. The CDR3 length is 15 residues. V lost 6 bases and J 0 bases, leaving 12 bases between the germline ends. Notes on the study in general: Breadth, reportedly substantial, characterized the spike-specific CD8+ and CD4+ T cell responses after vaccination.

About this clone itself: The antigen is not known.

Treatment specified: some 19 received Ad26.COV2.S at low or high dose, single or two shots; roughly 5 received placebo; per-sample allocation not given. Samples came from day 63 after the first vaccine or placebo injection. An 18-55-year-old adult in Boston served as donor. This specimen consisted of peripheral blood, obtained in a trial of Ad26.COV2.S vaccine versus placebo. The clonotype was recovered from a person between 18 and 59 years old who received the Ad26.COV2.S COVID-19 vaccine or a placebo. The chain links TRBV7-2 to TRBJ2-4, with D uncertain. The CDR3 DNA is TGTGCCAGCAGGGGCCTCTTAGGAGCCAAAAACATTCAGTACTTC. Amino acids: CASRGLLGAKNIQYF.